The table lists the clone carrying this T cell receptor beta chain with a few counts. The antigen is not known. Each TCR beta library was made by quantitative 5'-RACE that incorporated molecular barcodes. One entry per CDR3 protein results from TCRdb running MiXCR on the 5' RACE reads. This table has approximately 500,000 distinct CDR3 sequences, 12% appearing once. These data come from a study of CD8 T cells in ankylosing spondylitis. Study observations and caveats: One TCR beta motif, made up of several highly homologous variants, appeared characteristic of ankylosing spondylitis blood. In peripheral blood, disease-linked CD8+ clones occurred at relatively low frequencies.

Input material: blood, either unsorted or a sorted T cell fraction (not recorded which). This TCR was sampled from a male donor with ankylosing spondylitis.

The CDR3 is CASSGDSFYEQYF. The DNA of the CDR3 is TGTGCCAGCAGTGGGGACAGCTTTTACGAGCAGTACTTC. The genes are TRBV2 and TRBJ2-7; 7 positions agree with TRBD1. This CDR3 is built from 13 residues. In germline, CDR1 is SNHLY, CDR2 FYNNEI. V was clipped by 4 bases and J by 4 bases; unmatched bases: 4.